This T cell receptor (beta chain) appears in the sequencing data of a study of cytomegalovirus exposure and HLA in healthy donors. The PCR had 60 Vbeta and 13 Jbeta primers. This table comes from immunoSEQ multiplex PCR, and its TCRdb copy is limited to in-frame clones, with some not included. The top ten hold over 3% of the sample, which has about 140,000 clones, 76% seen once. Germline CDR1 SQVTM, CDR2 ANQGSEA. V lost 7 bases and J 7 bases, leaving 15 bases between the germline ends. The CDR3 has 12 residues. Sequencing used PBMCs. The chain joins TRBV29-1 to TRBJ2-3; D unclear. This receptor was taken from a male donor in good health and CMV-seronegative. CDR3 protein: CSALRQENTQYF. The CDR3 DNA sequence: TGCAGCGCCCTTCGTCAGGAAAATACGCAGTATTTT.